The 23 T cell receptor beta chains in this list originate from one sample, sequenced in a study of T cell responses to AZD1222 COVID-19 vaccine. Some clones are missing from TCRdb's copy, which holds only in-frame ones; the method was immunoSEQ multiplex PCR. The top ten clones hold around 1.8% of a sample with around 95,000 clones, about nine tenths of them seen once. The material was peripheral blood, obtained on day 0 of AZD1222 vaccination. These receptors came from an adult in good health.

This chain joins TRBV2 and TRBJ1-1; tentatively, D is TRBD1 (6 bases). V was trimmed by 6 bases and J by 1 base, leaving 9 bases between them. The CDR3 has 13 amino acids. Looked up from germline, CDR1 is SNHLY and CDR2 is FYNNEI. This CDR3 reads CASRGAQNTEAFF. The CDR3 nucleotides are TGTGCCAGCAGGGGGGCTCAGAACACTGAAGCTTTCTTT. The full variable domain, its missing parts supplied by reference TRBV2 and TRBJ1-1, is EPEVTQTPSHQVTQMGQEVILRCVPISNHLYFYWYRQILGQKVEFLVSFYNNEISEKSEIFDDQFSVERPDGSNFTLKIRSTKLEDSAMYFCASRGAQNTEAFFGQGTRLTVV.

The chain combines TRBV6-5 with TRBJ2-7, with TRBD1 as a possible D gene (6 bases). Trimming removed 7 bases at V and 4 bases at J, with 17 bases between. CDR3 length: 14 residues. Germline-derived CDR1 and CDR2 are MNHEY and SVGAGI. CDR3 DNA sequence: TGTGCCAGCATGCCCCTGACAGGCCCTTACGAGCAGTACTTC. Its translation: CASMPLTGPYEQYF.

CDR3 region: CATSRGTSGRGDSYEQYF. The CDR3 DNA sequence: TGTGCCACCAGCAGAGGGACTAGCGGGAGGGGGGACTCCTACGAGCAGTACTTC. The chain uses TRBV15 and TRBJ2-7, with TRBD2 matching over 15 bases. This CDR3 region has 18 residues. Germline V gene data show CDR1 as LNHNV and CDR2 as YYDKDF (reference sequence). V dropped 1 base and J dropped 0; count of bases not matched to a gene: 4.

CDR3 in amino acids: CASSPIRRGYTF. As DNA, the CDR3 is TGTGCCAGCAGCCCGATAAGGAGAGGCTACACCTTC. V gene TRBV7-4 combines with J gene TRBJ1-2, with D unresolved. The CDR3 loop spans 12 amino acids. V dropped 5 bases and J dropped 8 bases, with 12 bases sitting between them. Germline-derived CDR1 and CDR2 are SGHVT and SQSDAQ.

The chain couples TRBV3-1 (or the pseudogene TRBV3-2) to TRBJ2-1; 14 nucleotides align to TRBD2. The germline gives CDR1 LGHDT, CDR2 YNNKEL (reference sequence). The J segment lost 10 bases and the V segment lost 4 bases, leaving 6 bases of the junction unmatched. The CDR3 has 15 residues. For the CDR3, the DNA is TGTGCCAGCAGCCGCAAGGGACTAGCGGGAGAAGAGCAGTTCTTC. Translated, it gives CASSRKGLAGEEQFF.

V is TRBV12-2 and J is TRBJ1-1. TRBV12-2 is a listed pseudogene. The CDR3 runs 13 residues. CDR3: CASRLARSTEAFF. DNA for the CDR3: TGTGCAAGTCGCCTCGCCCGTAGTACTGAAGCTTTCTTT.

This chain links TRBV7-8 with TRBJ1-4; TRBD1 matches 7 bases. Germline values: CDR1 SGHVS, CDR2 FQNEAQ. J lost 5 bases, V lost 5 bases, and 8 bases had no gene match. The CDR3 runs to 15 residues. The CDR3: CASSHLETGNEKLFF. As DNA, the CDR3 is TGTGCCAGCAGCCACCTAGAGACAGGGAATGAAAAACTGTTTTTT.

The sample holds a few counts of this clone. The chain employs TRBV24-1 and TRBJ2-1; the D is unclear. The CDR3 has 13 amino acids. Germline V gene sequence: CDR1 KGHDR, CDR2 SFDVKD. V was shortened by 4 bases and J by 8 bases, with 11 bases between the two germline ends. The chain's CDR3 is CATSDPRYYEQFF. Written as DNA, the CDR3 is TGTGCCACCAGTGACCCCAGGTACTATGAGCAGTTCTTC.

The genes are TRBV6-1 and TRBJ2-3, with D perhaps matching TRBD2 (6 bases). This CDR3 region has 16 residues. Germline assignment: CDR1 MNHNS and CDR2 SASEGT. V was pared by 3 bases and J by 5 bases, with 18 bases between. The CDR3 protein is CASSELTGVPRDTQYF. DNA for the CDR3: TGTGCCAGCAGTGAGTTAACGGGAGTCCCTAGAGATACGCAGTATTTT.

The chain links TRBV11-3 to TRBJ2-5; possible D gene TRBD2, 5 bases. V dropped 3 bases and J dropped 2 bases, with 10 bases sitting between them. This CDR3 is built from 14 residues. Germline-derived CDR1 and CDR2 are SGHNT and YENEEA. CDR3 sequence reads: CASSFLGDQETQYF. In DNA form, the CDR3 reads TGTGCCAGCAGCTTCCTCGGGGATCAAGAGACCCAGTACTTC.

The chain is built from TRBV10-3 and TRBJ2-1, with D maybe TRBD2 (6 bases). The V gene lost 3 bases and the J gene lost 3 bases, with 15 bases spanning the gap. Germline CDR1 ENHRY, CDR2 SYGVKD. The CDR3 has 16 residues. The chain's CDR3 is CAISDSGTQGYNEQFF. For the CDR3, the DNA is TGTGCCATCAGTGATTCCGGGACTCAAGGCTACAATGAGCAGTTCTTC.

This clone was detected only once. V gene TRBV28 combines with J gene TRBJ1-2; no firm D call. V was shortened by 2 bases and J by 9 bases, with 13 bases between the two germline ends. The CDR3 loop spans 13 amino acids. Germline values: CDR1 MDHEN, CDR2 SYDVKM. In DNA, the CDR3 is TGTGCCAGCAGTTTACGGGCGCTAGGAAGCTACACCTTC. Translated, it gives CASSLRALGSYTF.

The chain recombines TRBV9 with TRBJ2-2, with 11 bases aligning to TRBD1. Trimming at V came to 7 bases and at J to 7 bases, leaving 3 bases not matched to a gene. The CDR3 is 13 residues long. From germline, CDR1 is SGDLS and CDR2 YYNGEE. The CDR3 DNA reads as TGTGCCAGCGGGACAGGGGGAAGCGGGGAGCTGTTTTTT. Translated: CASGTGGSGELFF.

CDR3 loop: CATSRGRTRGVGTEAFF. CDR3 in DNA: TGTGCCACCAGCAGAGGCCGAACCAGGGGGGTCGGCACTGAAGCTTTCTTT. V usage is TRBV15 and J usage is TRBJ1-1, with TRBD1 identical over 7 bases. The CDR3 length is 17 residues. V shed 1 base, J shed 4 bases, and the junction held 12 bases outside the gene matches. CDR1 is LNHNV and CDR2 is YYDKDF in the germline V gene (reference sequence).

V is TRBV4-2 and J is TRBJ2-5; D unresolved. The CDR3 extends over 17 amino acids. The germline V gene has CDR1 LGHNA and CDR2 YNFKEQ. V lost 1 base, J lost 2 bases, and 17 bases lay in between. CDR3 region: CASSQGTRLGQQETQYF. In nucleotides, the CDR3 is TGTGCCAGCAGCCAAGGTACAAGGCTAGGGCAGCAAGAGACCCAGTACTTC.

The gene calls are TRBV10-3 and TRBJ2-1; 7 bases agree with TRBD1. After removal of 3 bases from V and 3 bases from J, the junction contained 8 bases not matched to a gene. CDR1 ENHRY and CDR2 SYGVKD come from the germline V gene. The CDR3 runs 16 residues. The CDR3 is CAISERLTGIYNEQFF. The CDR3 DNA is TGTGCCATCAGTGAAAGATTGACAGGGATCTACAATGAGCAGTTCTTC.

This chain links TRBV12-3 or TRBV12-4 with TRBJ2-3; no definite D call. V was shortened by 8 bases and J by 5 bases, with 5 bases between the two germline ends. This CDR3 comprises 10 residues. The CDR3 coding sequence is TGTGCCAGCGGAGTAGATACGCAGTATTTT. Its translation: CASGVDTQYF.

This sequence joins TRBV10-3 and TRBJ2-7; TRBD2 matches 11 bases. The germline gives CDR1 ENHRY, CDR2 SYGVKD. This CDR3 is built from 16 residues. The V gene end was trimmed by 4 bases and the J gene end by 0 bases; junction bases not matched to a gene: 5. The CDR3 loop reads CAISGPSGRSSYEQYF. CDR3 coding DNA: TGTGCCATCAGTGGGCCTAGCGGGAGGAGCTCCTACGAGCAGTACTTC.

The rearrangement uses TRBV12-5 and TRBJ2-1; a weak D match, TRBD1 (6 bases). Trimming took 6 bases from V and 0 from J, leaving 12 bases between them. The CDR3 runs to 15 residues. Germline values: CDR1 LGHNT, CDR2 FRNRAP. The CDR3 spells CASGPDSRSYNEQFF. The DNA of the CDR3 is TGTGCTAGTGGCCCGGACAGTCGCTCCTACAATGAGCAGTTCTTC.

The V and J genes are TRBV7-8 and TRBJ1-2, with a possible D match to TRBD1 (6 bases). Germline loops: CDR1 SGHVS, CDR2 FQNEAQ. This CDR3 has 15 residues. The V end was cut by 2 bases, the J end by 7 bases, with 17 bases between. CDR3 residues: CASSLIQGTLGGYTF. CDR3 DNA sequence: TGTGCCAGCAGCTTAATACAGGGCACCCTCGGTGGCTACACCTTC.

The V gene is TRBV5-4, the J gene TRBJ2-7; D unclear. This CDR3 contains 14 residues. The germline gives CDR1 SGHNT, CDR2 YYREEE (reference sequence). Trimming pared 4 bases from V and 4 bases from J, leaving 15 bases between. CDR3 DNA: TGTGCCAGCAGCAAAGACCCCGACGCGTACGAGCAGTACTTC. Translated, it gives CASSKDPDAYEQYF.

The CDR3 DNA reads as TGTGCCAGCAGTTACCCCAGGGATCGGGGTGACACTGAAGCTTTCTTT. Amino acid sequence: CASSYPRDRGDTEAFF. J is TRBJ1-1 and V is TRBV6-2 or TRBV6-3; D might be TRBD1 (5 bases). This CDR3 spans 16 amino acids. V was cut by 2 bases and J by 3 bases, with 16 bases left in between. CDR1 is MNHEY, CDR2 SVGEGT, per germline.

J is TRBJ2-1 and V is TRBV27; 7 positions match TRBD1. The CDR3 is 15 amino acids. Germline-derived CDR1 and CDR2 are MNHEY and SMNVEV (reference sequence). J lost 6 bases, V lost 3 bases, and 8 bases had no gene match. CDR3 DNA sequence: TGTGCCAGCAGTTTGATAAAAAAGGGGGCCAATGAGCAGTTCTTC. The encoded protein is CASSLIKKGANEQFF.